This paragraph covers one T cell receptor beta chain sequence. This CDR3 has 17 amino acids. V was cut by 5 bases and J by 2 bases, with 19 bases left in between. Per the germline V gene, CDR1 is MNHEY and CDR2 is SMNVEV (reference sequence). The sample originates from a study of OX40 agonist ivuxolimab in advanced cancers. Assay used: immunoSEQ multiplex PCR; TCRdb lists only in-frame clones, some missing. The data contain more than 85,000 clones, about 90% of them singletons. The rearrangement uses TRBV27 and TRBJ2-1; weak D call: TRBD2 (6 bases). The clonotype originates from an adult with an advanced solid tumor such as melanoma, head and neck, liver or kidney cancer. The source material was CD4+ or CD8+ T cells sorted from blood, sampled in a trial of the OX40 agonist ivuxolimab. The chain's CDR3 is CASSRTGRGNPYNEQFF. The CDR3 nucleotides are TGTGCCAGCAGTCGTACCGGTCGGGGGAATCCCTACAATGAGCAGTTCTTC.